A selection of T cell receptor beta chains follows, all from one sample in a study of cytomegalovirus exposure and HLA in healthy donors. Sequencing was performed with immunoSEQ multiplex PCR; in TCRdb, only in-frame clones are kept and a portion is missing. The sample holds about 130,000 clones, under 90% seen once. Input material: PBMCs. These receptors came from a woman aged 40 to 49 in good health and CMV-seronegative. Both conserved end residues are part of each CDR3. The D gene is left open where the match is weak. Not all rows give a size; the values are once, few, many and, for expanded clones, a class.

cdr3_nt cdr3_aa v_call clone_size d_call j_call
TGTGCCAGCACGGACAGCACTAGCACAGATACGCAGTATTTT CASTDSTSTDTQYF TRBV6-5 - - TRBJ2-3
TGTGCCAGCAGCCAAGAGGGACTAGCGGCGCCCTACGAGCAGTACTTC CASSQEGLAAPYEQYF TRBV4-2 - TRBD2 TRBJ2-7
TGTGCCAGCAGTTACGGGGGCCCCACAGATACGCAGTATTTT CASSYGGPTDTQYF TRBV6-5 - - TRBJ2-3
TGTGCCAGCAGTGAATTAGGAGTAAGCGATGGCTACACCTTC CASSELGVSDGYTF TRBV2 - - TRBJ1-2
TGTGCCAGCTCACCCCCCGGGACAGGGACTGGAAACACCATATATTTT CASSPPGTGTGNTIYF TRBV18 - TRBD1 TRBJ1-3
TGTGCCAGCAGGCACCGGGACAGGAGCTACGGCTACACCTTC CASRHRDRSYGYTF TRBV6-1 - TRBD1 TRBJ1-2
TGTGCCACCCGGGAAACCAACGAAGCTTTCTTT CATRETNEAFF TRBV10-3 - - TRBJ1-1
TGTGCCTCATCATCGCCAGCGGGAGTGCGGAATGAGCAGTTCTTC CASSSPAGVRNEQFF TRBV10-3 - TRBD2 TRBJ2-1
TGCGCCAGCAGCTTAGGAGGGACTAGCGGCACAGATACGCAGTATTTT CASSLGGTSGTDTQYF TRBV5-1 - TRBD2 TRBJ2-3
TGTGCCAGCAGCTTAGTGCAGGGAGGTTCACCCCTCCACTTT CASSLVQGGSPLHF TRBV7-2 - - TRBJ1-6
TGTGCCAGCAGCCGGGAGGGGGAGGCTGAAGCTTTCTTT CASSREGEAEAFF TRBV4-2 few - TRBJ1-1
TGTGCCAGCAGCGGCGGGGCCTCCTACGAGCAGTACTTC CASSGGASYEQYF TRBV28 - - TRBJ2-7
TGTGCCATCAGTGGGACAGCGAACACCGGGGAGCTGTTTTTT CAISGTANTGELFF TRBV10-3 - - TRBJ2-2
TGTGCCAGCAGCTTTAGCGGGAGGGTGGAGACCCAGTACTTC CASSFSGRVETQYF TRBV11-2 few TRBD2 TRBJ2-5
TGTGCCAGCACCTCCGGGACAGGCCACGAGCAGTACTTC CASTSGTGHEQYF TRBV6-5 once TRBD1 TRBJ2-7
TGCGCCAGCAGCCAAGGGGGGACTCCCGATGGGCAGCCCCAGCATTTT CASSQGGTPDGQPQHF TRBV4-1 - - TRBJ1-5
TGTGCCAGCAGGCCGCGGGGGCCCCGCGCCCTCCACTTT CASRPRGPRALHF TRBV27 - - TRBJ1-6
TGTGCCAGCAGTGAGGGACACCTTTCAGCTTTCTTT CASSEGHLSAFF TRBV25-1 - - TRBJ1-1
TGTGCCAGCTTGGACAGGGGGAGAGTGGACAATGAGCAGTTCTTC CASLDRGRVDNEQFF TRBV18 - TRBD1 TRBJ2-1
TGTGCCGGCAGGGATAGCGGGAGAGGGAATGAGCAGTTCTTC CAGRDSGRGNEQFF TRBV6-6 - TRBD2 TRBJ2-1
TGTGCCAGCAGCTTGGGACAGGGGAGCACTGAAGCTTTCTTT CASSLGQGSTEAFF TRBV5-6 - TRBD1 TRBJ1-1
TGTTCCAGCAGCCGTGACTGGAACACTGAAGCTTTCTTT CSSSRDWNTEAFF TRBV7-9 - - TRBJ1-1
TGTGCCAGTAGCCAGGGGGCAGATACGCAGTATTTT CASSQGADTQYF TRBV19 - TRBD1 TRBJ2-3
TGTGCCATCAGTGAGTCCGGGAACCCGGCCGAGTTT CAISESGNPAEF TRBV10-3 few - TRBJ1-1
TGTGCCATCAGTGAGTCGGGGCCTGGAGTCAATCAGCCCCAGCATTTT CAISESGPGVNQPQHF TRBV10-3 - - TRBJ1-5
TGTGCCAGCAGCTTTCGGGATACGCAGTATTTT CASSFRDTQYF TRBV11-2 - - TRBJ2-3
TGTGCCAGCAGCGTAGGTATTAGAGGGGAGACCCAGTACTTC CASSVGIRGETQYF TRBV9 - - TRBJ2-5
TGTGCCAGCAGCCAAGGGGTTAGGGGGCGGGTAGAAGCTTTCTTT CASSQGVRGRVEAFF TRBV4-2 - TRBD1 TRBJ1-1
TGTGCTAGTGGTTTGGTACGACAGGCCAGAGGCGGGACTGAAGCTTTCTTT CASGLVRQARGGTEAFF TRBV12-5 - - TRBJ1-1
TGTGCCAGCAGCCCCGCCGGGGGTGTAGCCTATGGCTACACCTTC CASSPAGGVAYGYTF TRBV11-2 few - TRBJ1-2
TGTGCCATCAGTCAACTAGCGGGAGGAAAAAATGAGCAGTTCTTC CAISQLAGGKNEQFF TRBV10-3 - TRBD2 TRBJ2-1
TGCAGCGTCCATTGCCGGGACAGGTTCTATGGCTACACCTTC CSVHCRDRFYGYTF TRBV29-1 few TRBD1 TRBJ1-2
TGTGCCAGCAGTTCCCTCGGGGGCGAGCAGTACTTC CASSSLGGEQYF TRBV28 few - TRBJ2-7
TGTGCCAGCAGTGTAGGATTCGACTTGTGGCAGTCAAATGGCTACACCTTC CASSVGFDLWQSNGYTF TRBV6-1 - - TRBJ1-2
TGTGCCAGCAAACAAAGGACTAGCGGGATGGATGAGCAGTTCTTC CASKQRTSGMDEQFF TRBV27 - TRBD2 TRBJ2-1
TGTTCCAGCAGCGCCTTAGCGGGAGAGATGCCGTTC CSSSALAGEMPF TRBV7-9 - TRBD2 TRBJ2-7
TGTGCCATCAGTGAGTCAGGGCAGGGCTCCTATGGCTACACCTTC CAISESGQGSYGYTF TRBV10-3 - - TRBJ1-2
TGTGCCAGTAGTATTAAAGGGGGCACCAACACCGGGGAGCTGTTTTTT CASSIKGGTNTGELFF TRBV19 once TRBD1 TRBJ2-2
TGTGCCAGTAGTATGGAGGGACTAGCGAATCAAGAGACCCAGTACTTC CASSMEGLANQETQYF TRBV19 - TRBD2 TRBJ2-5
TGTGCCAGCAGCTTGGCCCGGACAGGGGCAACAGATACGCAGTATTTT CASSLARTGATDTQYF TRBV5-8 once TRBD1 TRBJ2-3
TGTGCCAGCAGCCGCGACAGATACTACGAGCAGTACTTC CASSRDRYYEQYF TRBV7-2 - - TRBJ2-7
TGTGCCAGCGCGGGGGGCACAGATACGCAGTATTTT CASAGGTDTQYF TRBV19 once TRBD2 TRBJ2-3
TGTGCCAGCCAAAAGGCCCGGGACAGGGGGCGCGAGCAGTACTTC CASQKARDRGREQYF TRBV7-8 - TRBD1 TRBJ2-7
TGTGCCAGCAGCTTGGATTCAGGGAACACTGAAGCTTTCTTT CASSLDSGNTEAFF TRBV5-4 - - TRBJ1-1
TGTGCCAGCAGCTTAGAGGCGGGGGCCACAGATACGCAGTATTTT CASSLEAGATDTQYF TRBV7-9 few - TRBJ2-3
TGTGCCACCAGCACCGGGACAGGGGGGGTCAATGAGCAGTTCTTC CATSTGTGGVNEQFF TRBV15 many TRBD1 TRBJ2-1
TGCGCCAGCAGCCACCTTGGCGGAGGTGAAGAAGAGACCCAGTACTTC CASSHLGGGEEETQYF TRBV4-1 - - TRBJ2-5
TGTGCCAGCAGCTCGCGGGGGAACACAGATACGCAGTATTTT CASSSRGNTDTQYF TRBV7-3 - TRBD2 TRBJ2-3
TGTGCCATCAGTAAACGTGCGGGTCAAGAGACCCAGTACTTC CAISKRAGQETQYF TRBV10-3 - - TRBJ2-5
TGTGCCAGCAGTTCCCAGGGACAGGGTACAACTAATGAAAAACTGTTTTTT CASSSQGQGTTNEKLFF TRBV28 - TRBD1 TRBJ1-4
TGTGCCAGCAGTTACTCGCGGGGGAACACTGAAGCTTTCTTT CASSYSRGNTEAFF TRBV6-5 once - TRBJ1-1
TGTGCCAGCAGGGTCCTAGGGGAGGGGGAGACCCAGTACTTC CASRVLGEGETQYF TRBV6-5 - TRBD2 TRBJ2-5
TGTGCCAGCAGCTCCGACAGGGGAGGGTTGGGGCCCCAGCATTTT CASSSDRGGLGPQHF TRBV7-2 - TRBD1 TRBJ1-5
TGTGCCAGCAGTGTGGGGGCAGAGGGATCCTACGAGCAGTACTTC CASSVGAEGSYEQYF TRBV27 - - TRBJ2-7